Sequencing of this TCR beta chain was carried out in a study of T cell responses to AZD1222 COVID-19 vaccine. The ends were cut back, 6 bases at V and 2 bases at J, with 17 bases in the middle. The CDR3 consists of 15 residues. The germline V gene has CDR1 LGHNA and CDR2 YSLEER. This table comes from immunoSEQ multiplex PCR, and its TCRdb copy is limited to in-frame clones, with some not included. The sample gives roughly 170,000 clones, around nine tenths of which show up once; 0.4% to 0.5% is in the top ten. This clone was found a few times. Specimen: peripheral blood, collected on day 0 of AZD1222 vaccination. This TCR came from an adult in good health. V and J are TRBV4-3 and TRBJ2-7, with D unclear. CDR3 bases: TGCGCCAGCAGTCCCAAGGTGAAGAGCCCCTACGAGCAGTACTTC. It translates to CASSPKVKSPYEQYF.